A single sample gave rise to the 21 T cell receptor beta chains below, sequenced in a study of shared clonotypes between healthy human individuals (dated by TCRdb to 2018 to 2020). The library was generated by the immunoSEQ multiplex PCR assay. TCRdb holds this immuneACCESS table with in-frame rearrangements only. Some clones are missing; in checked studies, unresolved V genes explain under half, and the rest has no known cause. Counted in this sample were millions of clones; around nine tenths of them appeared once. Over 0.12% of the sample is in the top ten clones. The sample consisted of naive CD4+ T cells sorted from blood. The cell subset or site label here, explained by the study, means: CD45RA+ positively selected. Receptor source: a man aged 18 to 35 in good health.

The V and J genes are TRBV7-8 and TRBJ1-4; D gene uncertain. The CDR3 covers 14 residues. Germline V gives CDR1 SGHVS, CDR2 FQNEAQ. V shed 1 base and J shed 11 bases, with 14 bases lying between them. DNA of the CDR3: TGTGCCAGCAGCTTAGGCCTTTCCCCGGGTAAACTGTTTTTT. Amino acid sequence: CASSLGLSPGKLFF.

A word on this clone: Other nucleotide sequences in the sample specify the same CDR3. The CDR3 is CASSIRADTQYF. The CDR3 coding sequence is TGTGCCAGTAGTATACGCGCAGATACGCAGTATTTT. The genes are TRBV19 and TRBJ2-3; D remains ambiguous. The V gene lost 2 bases and the J gene lost 4 bases, with 4 bases spanning the gap. CDR3 length: 12 amino acids. Germline CDR1 is LNHDA and CDR2 is SQIVND (reference sequence).

CDR3 coding DNA: TGCAGCGTTACGACAGGGGGCAAAGAGACCCAGTACTTC. It is translated as CSVTTGGKETQYF. The gene calls are TRBV29-1 and TRBJ2-5, with 10 bases fitting TRBD1. From germline, CDR1 is SQVTM and CDR2 ANQGSEA. Trimming took 5 bases from V and 3 from J; bases not matched to a gene: 3. The CDR3 is made up of 13 amino acids.

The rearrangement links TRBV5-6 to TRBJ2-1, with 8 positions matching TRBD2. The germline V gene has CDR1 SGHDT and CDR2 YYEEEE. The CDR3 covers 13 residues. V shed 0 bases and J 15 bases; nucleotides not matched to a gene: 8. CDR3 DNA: TGTGCCAGCAGCTTGGGTCGAGCGGGAGACCCGTTCTTC. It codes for CASSLGRAGDPFF.

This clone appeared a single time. The CDR3 loop reads CASSDTGPQYF. CDR3 nucleotide sequence: TGTGCCAGTAGTGATACCGGGCCGCAGTACTTC. V and J are TRBV19 and TRBJ2-7; D gene uncertain. V was shortened by 5 bases and J by 9 bases, with 11 bases between the two germline ends. CDR1 and CDR2 (germline): LNHDA, SQIVND (reference sequence). This CDR3 has 11 residues.

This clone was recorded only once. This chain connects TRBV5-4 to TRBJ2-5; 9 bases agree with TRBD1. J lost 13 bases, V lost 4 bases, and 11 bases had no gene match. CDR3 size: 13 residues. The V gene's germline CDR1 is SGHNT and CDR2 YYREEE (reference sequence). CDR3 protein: CASSQSSRDRAYF. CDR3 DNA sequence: TGTGCCAGCAGCCAATCATCCCGGGACAGGGCGTACTTC.

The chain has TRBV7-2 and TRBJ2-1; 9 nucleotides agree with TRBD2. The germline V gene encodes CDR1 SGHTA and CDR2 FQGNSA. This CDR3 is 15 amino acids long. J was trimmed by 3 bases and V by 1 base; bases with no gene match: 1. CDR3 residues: CASSLGSGGYNEQFF. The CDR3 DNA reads TGTGCCAGCAGCTTAGGTAGCGGGGGCTACAATGAGCAGTTCTTC.

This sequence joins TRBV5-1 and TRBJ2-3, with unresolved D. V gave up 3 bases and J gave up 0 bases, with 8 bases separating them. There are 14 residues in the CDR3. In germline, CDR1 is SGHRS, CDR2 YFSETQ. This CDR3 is CASSYGTSTDTQYF. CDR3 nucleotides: TGCGCCAGCAGCTATGGAACTAGCACAGATACGCAGTATTTT.

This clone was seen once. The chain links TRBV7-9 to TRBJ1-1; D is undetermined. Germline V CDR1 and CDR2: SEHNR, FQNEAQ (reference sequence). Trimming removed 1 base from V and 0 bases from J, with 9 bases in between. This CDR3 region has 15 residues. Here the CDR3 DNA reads TGTGCCAGCAGCTTAGGGATGGGGATGAACACTGAAGCTTTCTTT. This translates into CASSLGMGMNTEAFF.

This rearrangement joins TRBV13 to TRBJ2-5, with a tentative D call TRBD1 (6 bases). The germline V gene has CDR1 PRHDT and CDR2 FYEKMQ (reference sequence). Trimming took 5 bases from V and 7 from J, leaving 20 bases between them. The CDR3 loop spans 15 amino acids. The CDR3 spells CASSGDSGDVWTQYF. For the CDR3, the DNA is TGTGCCAGCAGCGGAGATTCAGGGGATGTTTGGACCCAGTACTTC.

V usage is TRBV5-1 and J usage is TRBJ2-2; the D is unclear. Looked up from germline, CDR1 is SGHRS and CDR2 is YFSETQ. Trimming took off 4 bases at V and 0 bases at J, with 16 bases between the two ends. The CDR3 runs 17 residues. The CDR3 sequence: CASSNSFGSTNTGELFF. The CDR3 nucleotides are TGCGCCAGCAGCAATAGCTTCGGCAGCACGAACACCGGGGAGCTGTTTTTT.

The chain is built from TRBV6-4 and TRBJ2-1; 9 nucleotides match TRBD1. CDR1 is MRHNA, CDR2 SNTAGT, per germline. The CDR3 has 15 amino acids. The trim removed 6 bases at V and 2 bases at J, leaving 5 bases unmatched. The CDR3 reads CASSRGTGPYNEQFF. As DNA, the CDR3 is TGTGCCAGCAGCCGGGGGACAGGGCCCTACAATGAGCAGTTCTTC.

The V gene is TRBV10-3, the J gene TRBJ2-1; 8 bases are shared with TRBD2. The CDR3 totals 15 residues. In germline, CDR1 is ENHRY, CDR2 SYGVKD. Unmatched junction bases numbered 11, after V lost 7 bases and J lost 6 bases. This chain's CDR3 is CAITDGRATGNEQFF. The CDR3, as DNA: TGTGCCATCACTGACGGGAGGGCTACGGGCAATGAGCAGTTCTTC.

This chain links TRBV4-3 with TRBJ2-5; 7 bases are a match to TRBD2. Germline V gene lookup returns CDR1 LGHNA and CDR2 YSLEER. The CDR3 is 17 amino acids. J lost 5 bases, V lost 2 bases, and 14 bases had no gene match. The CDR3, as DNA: TGCGCCAGCAGCCAATCCCCCTCCAGCGGGGTCCGGGAGACCCAGTACTTC. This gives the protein CASSQSPSSGVRETQYF.

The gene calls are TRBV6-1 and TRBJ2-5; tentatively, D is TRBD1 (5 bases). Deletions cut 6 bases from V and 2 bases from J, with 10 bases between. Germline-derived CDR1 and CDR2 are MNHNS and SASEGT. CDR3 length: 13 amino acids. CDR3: CASRGAAQETQYF. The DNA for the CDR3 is TGTGCCAGCAGAGGGGCCGCGCAAGAGACCCAGTACTTC.

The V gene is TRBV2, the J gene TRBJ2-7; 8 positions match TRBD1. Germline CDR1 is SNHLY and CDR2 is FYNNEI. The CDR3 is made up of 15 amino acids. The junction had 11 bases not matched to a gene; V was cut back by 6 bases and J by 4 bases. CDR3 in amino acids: CASSLDRGGKYEQYF. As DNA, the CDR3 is TGTGCCAGCAGCCTCGACAGGGGAGGAAAATACGAGCAGTACTTC.

Here the CDR3 reads CASSLWEGTGEAFF. In DNA form, the CDR3 reads TGTGCCAGCAGTTTATGGGAGGGTACGGGAGAAGCTTTCTTT. This chain connects TRBV28 to TRBJ1-1, with no clear D. CDR1 and CDR2 from the germline V gene are MDHEN and SYDVKM. The germline V and J ends were trimmed by 0 bases and 8 bases, with 13 bases remaining between them. The CDR3 covers 14 residues. Supplemented by reference TRBV28 and TRBJ1-1, the full variable domain reads DVKVTQSSRYLVKRTGEKVFLECVQDMDHENMFWYRQDPGLGLRLIYFSYDVKMKEKGDIPEGYSVSREKKERFSLILESASTNQTSMYLCASSLWEGTGEAFFGQGTRLTVV.

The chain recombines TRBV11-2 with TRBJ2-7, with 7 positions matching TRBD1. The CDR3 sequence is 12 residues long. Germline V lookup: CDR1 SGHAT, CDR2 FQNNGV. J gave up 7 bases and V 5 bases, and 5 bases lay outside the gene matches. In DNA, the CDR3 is TGTGCCAGCAGCCCCGGACAGGCGGAGCAGTACTTC. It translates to CASSPGQAEQYF.

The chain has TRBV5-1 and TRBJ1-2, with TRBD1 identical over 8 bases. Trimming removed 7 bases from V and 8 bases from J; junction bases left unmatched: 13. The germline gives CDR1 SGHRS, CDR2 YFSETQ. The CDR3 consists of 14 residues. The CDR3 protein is CASGTEQGAGGYTF. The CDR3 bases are TGCGCCAGCGGAACAGAGCAGGGGGCTGGAGGCTACACCTTC.

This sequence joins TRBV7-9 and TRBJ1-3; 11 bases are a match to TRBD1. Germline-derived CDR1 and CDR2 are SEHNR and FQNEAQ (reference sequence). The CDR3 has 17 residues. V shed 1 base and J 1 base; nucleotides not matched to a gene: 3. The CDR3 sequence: CASSLGTGGSSGNTIYF. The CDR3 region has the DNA TGTGCCAGCAGCTTAGGGACAGGGGGCTCGTCTGGAAACACCATATATTTT.

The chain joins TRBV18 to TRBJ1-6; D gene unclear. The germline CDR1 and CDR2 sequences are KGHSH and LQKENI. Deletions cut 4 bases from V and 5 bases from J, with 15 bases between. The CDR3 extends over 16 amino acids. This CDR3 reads CASSLTRVLNNSPLHF. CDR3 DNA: TGTGCCAGCTCACTAACTCGGGTGTTGAATAATTCACCCCTCCACTTT.